This T cell receptor (beta chain) appears in the sequencing data of a study of Ad26.COV2.S vaccination and SARS-CoV-2 variants (dated by TCRdb to the early 2020s). Turning to the overall study: Vaccine-arm donors came from COV1001, a multicentre, randomized, double-blind, placebo-controlled phase I-IIa trial of Ad26.COV2.S in healthy adults. Ad26.COV2.S was administered intramuscularly at 5 x 10^10 or 1 x 10^11 viral particles, either as a single shot or as two shots given 56 days apart. TCRbeta repertoire sequencing was used to assess the specificity and breadth of SARS-CoV-2-reactive T cell receptors after Ad26.COV2.S vaccination. The TCR-sequenced set comprised approximately 30 samples: around 20 Ad26.COV2.S vaccine recipients, 5 placebo recipients and 8 SARS-CoV-2 convalescent individuals. Participants in the trial were split at random into five groups of five each, receiving low-dose or high-dose Ad26.COV2.S once or twice, or else placebo on both occasions. Investigators did not know the trial group allocation while performing experiments and assessing outcomes.

What this sample's treatment or condition label stands for: 19 received Ad26.COV2.S at low or high dose, single or two shots; about 5 received placebo; per-sample allocation not given. Repertoires of vaccine and placebo recipients were sequenced from samples taken on day 63 after the first injection. Cohort 1b enrolled roughly 25 adults aged 18-55 years at a single site in Boston, USA, between 29 July and 7 August 2020. Ad26.COV2.S was a replication-incompetent adenovirus type 26 vector expressing a prefusion-stabilized SARS-CoV-2 spike protein from the original Wuhan strain. The immunoSEQ Assay was used to sequence TCRbeta CDR3 regions. After extraction, genomic DNA underwent amplification by bias-controlled multiplex PCR, followed by high-throughput sequencing. As for the original processing: To quantify the absolute abundance of every unique TCRbeta CDR3 region, sequences were collapsed and filtered. T cell fraction was estimated by normalizing TCRbeta template counts to usable DNA, with usable DNA measured through amplification of reference genes found in all nucleated cells. Repertoire TCRs were annotated as SARS-CoV-2-specific when V gene, CDR3 amino acid sequence and J gene were exactly matched to a known reactive TCR set. The reference SARS-CoV-2 TCR set was derived from MIRA and filtered for enrichment in COVID-19-positive ImmuneCODE repertoires, a step that removed public or cross-reactive TCRs. Using the MIRA antigens, annotated TCRs were further analysed by specific ORF or by position within an ORF. Breadth was defined as the number of annotated unique rearrangements divided by the total number of unique productive rearrangements, and depth was defined as the summed frequency of the annotated unique rearrangements. Two-sided Wilcoxon rank-sum tests were used to compare TCR breadth between groups. In TCRdb, the immuneACCESS table is reduced to in-frame sequences with V and J assigned. These tables do not hold every clone; where another copy was compared, an unresolved V gene accounts for under half, and the others remain unexplained. V and J calls and clone size are those listed in that table; D and trimming were worked out from the DNA. For this sample there are about 250,000 clones; around 87% appear just once. The ten top clones hold approximately 3.3% of the sample.

In the case of this clone: Its recognized antigen is unknown. Base-call qualities are not available, and no considerably larger clone is one nucleotide away.

Broad study findings and their caveats: Comparable non-spike TCR breadth was observed between vaccine and placebo recipients, consistent with only spike being contained in the vaccine. After vaccination, spike-specific CD8+ and CD4+ T cell responses were reported to show substantial breadth. The authors noted that total T cell responses may have been underestimated by the TCR breadth and depth analyses. Ad26.COV2.S recipients had higher spike-specific TCR breadth than placebo recipients (P = 0.0014). The study was not powered for comparison of responses between vaccine doses or regimens.

The junction shows trimming of 6 bases on V and 8 bases on J, plus 13 bases between the germline ends. From the cysteine up to the phenylalanine, the CDR3 has a length of 12 residues. This entry keeps only the CDR3 DNA: 36 bases, framed from base 1. This TCR was sampled from a person between 18 and 65 years old who received the Ad26.COV2.S COVID-19 vaccine or a placebo. The chain is encoded by TRBV12-3 or TRBV12-4 joined to TRBJ1-2, and perhaps TRBD1 as D gene, on 6 matching bases. The specimen was peripheral blood, collected in a trial of Ad26.COV2.S vaccine versus placebo. The CDR3 amino acid sequence is: CASRSRGGGYTF. At the DNA level, the sequence is TGTGCCAGCAGATCCAGAGGGGGAGGCTACACCTTC.